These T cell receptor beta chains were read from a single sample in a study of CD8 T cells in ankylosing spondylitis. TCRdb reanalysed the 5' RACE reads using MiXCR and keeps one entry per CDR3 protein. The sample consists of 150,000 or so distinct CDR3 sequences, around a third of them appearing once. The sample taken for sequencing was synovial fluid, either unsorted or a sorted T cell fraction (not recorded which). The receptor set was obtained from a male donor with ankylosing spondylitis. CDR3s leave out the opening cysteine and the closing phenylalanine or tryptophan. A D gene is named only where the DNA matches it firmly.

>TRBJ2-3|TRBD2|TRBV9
ASSVAASGSRDTQY
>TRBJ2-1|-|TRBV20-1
SARGRPYNEQF
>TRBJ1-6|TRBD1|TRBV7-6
ASSLAGQGQSPLH
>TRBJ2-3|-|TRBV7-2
ASSPTTDWGTDTQY
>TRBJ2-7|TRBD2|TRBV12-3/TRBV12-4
ASSLAGTSVAYEQY
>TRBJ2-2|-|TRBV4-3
ASSQGRVMAGELF
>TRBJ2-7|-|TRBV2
ASRTGTVSSYEQY
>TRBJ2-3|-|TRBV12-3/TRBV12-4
ASSPGAGLFTDTQY
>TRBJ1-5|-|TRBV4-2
ASSQVGGGNQPQH
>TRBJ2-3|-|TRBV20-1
SALDSGGADTQY
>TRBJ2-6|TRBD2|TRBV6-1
ASSPLGAGVSGANVLT
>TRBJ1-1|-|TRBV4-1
ASSQDRGWKGNTEAF
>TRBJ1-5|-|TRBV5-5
ASGLKGGGNQPQH